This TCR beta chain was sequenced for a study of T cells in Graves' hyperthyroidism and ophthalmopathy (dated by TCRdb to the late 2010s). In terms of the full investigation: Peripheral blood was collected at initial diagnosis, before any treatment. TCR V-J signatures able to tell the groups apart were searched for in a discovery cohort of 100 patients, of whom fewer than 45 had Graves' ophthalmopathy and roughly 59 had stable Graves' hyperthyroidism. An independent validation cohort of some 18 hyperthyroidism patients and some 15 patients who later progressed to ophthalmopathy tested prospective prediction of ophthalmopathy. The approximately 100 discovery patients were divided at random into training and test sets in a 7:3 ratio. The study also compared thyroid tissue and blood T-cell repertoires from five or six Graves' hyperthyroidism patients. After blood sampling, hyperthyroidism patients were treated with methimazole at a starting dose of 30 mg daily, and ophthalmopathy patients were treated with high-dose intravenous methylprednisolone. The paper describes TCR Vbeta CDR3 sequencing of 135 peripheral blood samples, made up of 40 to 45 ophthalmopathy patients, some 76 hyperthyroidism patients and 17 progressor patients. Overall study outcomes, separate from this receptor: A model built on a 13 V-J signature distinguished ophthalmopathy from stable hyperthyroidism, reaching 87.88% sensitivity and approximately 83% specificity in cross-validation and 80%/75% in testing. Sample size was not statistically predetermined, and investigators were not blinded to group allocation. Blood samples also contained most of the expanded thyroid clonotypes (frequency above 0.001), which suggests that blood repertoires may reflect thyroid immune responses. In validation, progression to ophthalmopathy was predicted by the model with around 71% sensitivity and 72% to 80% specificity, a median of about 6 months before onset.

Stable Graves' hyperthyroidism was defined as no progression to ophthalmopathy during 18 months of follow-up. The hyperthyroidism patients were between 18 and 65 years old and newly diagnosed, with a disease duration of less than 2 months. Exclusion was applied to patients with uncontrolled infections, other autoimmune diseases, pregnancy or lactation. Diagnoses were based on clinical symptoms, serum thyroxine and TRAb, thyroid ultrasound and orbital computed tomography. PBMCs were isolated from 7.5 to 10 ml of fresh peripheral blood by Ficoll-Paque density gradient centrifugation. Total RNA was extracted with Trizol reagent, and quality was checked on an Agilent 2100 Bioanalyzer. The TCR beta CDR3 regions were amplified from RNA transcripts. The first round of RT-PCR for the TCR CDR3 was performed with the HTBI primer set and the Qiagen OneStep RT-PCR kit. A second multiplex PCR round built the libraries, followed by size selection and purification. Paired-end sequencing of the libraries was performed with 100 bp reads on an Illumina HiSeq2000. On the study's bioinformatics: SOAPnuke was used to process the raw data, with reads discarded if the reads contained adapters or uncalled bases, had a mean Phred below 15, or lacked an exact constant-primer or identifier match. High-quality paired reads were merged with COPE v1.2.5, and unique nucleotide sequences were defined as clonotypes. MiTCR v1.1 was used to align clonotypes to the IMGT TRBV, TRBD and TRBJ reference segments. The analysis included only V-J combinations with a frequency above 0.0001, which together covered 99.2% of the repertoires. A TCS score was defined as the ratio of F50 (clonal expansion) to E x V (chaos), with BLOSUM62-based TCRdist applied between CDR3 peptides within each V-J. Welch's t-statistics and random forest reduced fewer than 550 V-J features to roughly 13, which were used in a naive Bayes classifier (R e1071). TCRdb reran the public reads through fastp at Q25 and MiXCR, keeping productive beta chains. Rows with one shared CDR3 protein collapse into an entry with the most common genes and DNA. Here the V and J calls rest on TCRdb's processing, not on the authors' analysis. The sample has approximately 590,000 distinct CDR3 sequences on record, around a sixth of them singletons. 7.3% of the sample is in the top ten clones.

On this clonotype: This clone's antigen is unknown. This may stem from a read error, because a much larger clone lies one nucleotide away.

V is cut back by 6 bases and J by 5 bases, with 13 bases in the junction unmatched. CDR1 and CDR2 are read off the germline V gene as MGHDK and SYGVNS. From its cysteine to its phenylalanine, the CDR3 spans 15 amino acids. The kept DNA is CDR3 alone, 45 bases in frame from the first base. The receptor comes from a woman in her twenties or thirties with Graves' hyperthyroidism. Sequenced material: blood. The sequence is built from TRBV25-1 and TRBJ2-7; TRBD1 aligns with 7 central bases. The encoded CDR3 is CASRDSTGARHEQYF. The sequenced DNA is TGTGCCAGCAGAGACTCCACAGGGGCTAGGCACGAGCAGTACTTC.